These T cell receptor beta chains were read from a single sample in a study of T-cell memory formation after mild COVID-19. From the 5' RACE reads, TCRdb called clonotypes with MiXCR, one entry per CDR3 protein. The sample carries about 210,000 distinct CDR3 sequences, around 30% recorded once. The material sequenced was PBMCs or a T cell subset sorted from them (not recorded which). These receptors were obtained from an adult woman who had mild COVID-19 (a few samples of this study predate the infection). Cell type and time point are not known. Both conserved end residues are part of each CDR3. A D gene is named only where the DNA matches it firmly. Expanded clones are given a class, and other clones once, few, many or no size at all.

D gene	V gene	clone size	J gene	CDR3 DNA	CDR3 protein
-	TRBV5-1	-	TRBJ2-5	TGCGCCAGCAGCTTGGAGGGCTTCTTTAAAGAGACCCAGTACTTC	CASSLEGFFKETQYF
TRBD1	TRBV7-8	few	TRBJ2-7	TGTGCCAGCAGCTTGGGACCGGACAGGGTTTACGAGCAGTACTTC	CASSLGPDRVYEQYF
-	TRBV4-1	-	TRBJ2-1	TGCGCCAGCAGCCAAGATCCCGGACTCACAAATGAGCAGTTCTTC	CASSQDPGLTNEQFF
TRBD1	TRBV29-1	-	TRBJ1-1	TGCAGCGTTGAGGAGACAGGGCGGTTCACTGAAGCTTTCTTT	CSVEETGRFTEAFF
-	TRBV29-1	few	TRBJ1-1	TGCAGCGTTGAAGGATTAAGCCCCAGGAACACTGTTAGGACTGAAGCTTTCTTT	CSVEGLSPRNTVRTEAFF
TRBD1	TRBV11-3	few	TRBJ2-2	TGTGCCAGCAGCTCGGGACAGGGTGGAGCCGGGGAGCTGTTTTTT	CASSSGQGGAGELFF
-	TRBV2	-	TRBJ1-5	TGTGCCAGCAGTGAAACGGAGTCAGCCCCAGGCCAGCATTTT	CASSETESAPGQHF
-	TRBV7-2	-	TRBJ1-1	TGTGCCAGCAGCTCCACCCCTTTGGGGAACACTGAAGCTTTCTTT	CASSSTPLGNTEAFF
TRBD2	TRBV20-1	-	TRBJ2-2	TGCAGCCTACTAGCGGGAGACACCGGGGAGCTGTTTTTT	CSLLAGDTGELFF
TRBD2	TRBV20-1	-	TRBJ2-7	TGCAGTGCTAGCCCCCTCCTGCTAGCGGGCTACGAGCAGTACTTC	CSASPLLLAGYEQYF
-	TRBV27	-	TRBJ1-2	TGTGCCAGCAGTTCGACCCCGCCGGCCTACACCTTC	CASSSTPPAYTF
-	TRBV9	-	TRBJ1-5	TGTGCCAGCAGCGTAGGAAGTAGCAATCAGCCCCAGCATTTT	CASSVGSSNQPQHF
TRBD1	TRBV20-1	-	TRBJ2-1	TGCAGTGCTAGAGACCCGACAGGGGCTTCTTACAATGAGCAGTTCTTC	CSARDPTGASYNEQFF
-	TRBV2	-	TRBJ2-1	TGTGCCAGCAGTCCGGGGTTCGACAATGAGCAGTTCTTC	CASSPGFDNEQFF
-	TRBV20-1	-	TRBJ1-3	TGCAGTGCTATTTCTGGGAAGGGTGCCTCTGGAAACACCATATATTTT	CSAISGKGASGNTIYF
-	TRBV12-3/TRBV12-4	-	TRBJ1-5	TGTGCCAGCAGTCCCGGGCTTGTGATGGGAGGCAATCAGCCCCAGCATTTT	CASSPGLVMGGNQPQHF
-	TRBV6-2/TRBV6-3	-	TRBJ1-5	TGTGCCAGCAGAGGCCGGGAAGGTAATCAGCCCCAGCATTTT	CASRGREGNQPQHF
-	TRBV6-6	-	TRBJ2-3	TGTGCCAGCAGATCATCCCACCCCGGACCAGATACGCAGTATTTT	CASRSSHPGPDTQYF
-	TRBV12-3/TRBV12-4	-	TRBJ2-4	TGTGCCAGCAGCCCCCCAGGGACTGCAGCCAAAAACATTCAGTACTTC	CASSPPGTAAKNIQYF
TRBD1	TRBV9	many	TRBJ1-1	TGTGCCAGCAGCGCCTGGGACAGGGTGAACACTGAAGCTTTCTTT	CASSAWDRVNTEAFF
-	TRBV9	-	TRBJ2-3	TGTGCCAGCAGCGAGGTGGGGTCCGCAGATACGCAGTATTTT	CASSEVGSADTQYF
TRBD1	TRBV4-3	few	TRBJ2-2	TGCGCCAGCAGCCAAGATTGGGGGGGACAGGGGTACACCGGGGAGCTGTTTTTT	CASSQDWGGQGYTGELFF
TRBD1	TRBV20-1	-	TRBJ2-7	TGCAGTGCTAGAGAGGCCGGGACAGTCTCCTACGAGCAGTACTTC	CSAREAGTVSYEQYF
-	TRBV12-3/TRBV12-4	-	TRBJ1-1	TGTGCCAGCGCTAGGAGCACCACTGAAGCTTTCTTT	CASARSTTEAFF
TRBD2	TRBV15	-	TRBJ2-1	TGTGCCACCAGCGGATCGACTAGCGGGGGGATCGTACGGTTCTTC	CATSGSTSGGIVRFF
-	TRBV4-1	few	TRBJ1-1	TGCGCCAGCAGCCAGACGGACCGGACGAACACTGAAGCTTTCTTT	CASSQTDRTNTEAFF
-	TRBV12-3/TRBV12-4	few	TRBJ1-1	TGTGCCAGCAGTTCCCATTCTTGGGAGACTGAAGCTTTCTTT	CASSSHSWETEAFF
-	TRBV20-1	-	TRBJ2-1	TGCAGTGCTAGCCAGAACCGGGCCAGGGGCAATGAGCAGTTCTTC	CSASQNRARGNEQFF
TRBD2	TRBV6-5	-	TRBJ2-1	TGTGCCAGCAGTCGACTAGCGGTCTCCTACAATGAGCAGTTCTTC	CASSRLAVSYNEQFF
TRBD2	TRBV7-3	-	TRBJ2-2	TGTGCCAGCAGCCTCCAGACTAGCGGGACTGCCGGGGAGCTGTTTTTT	CASSLQTSGTAGELFF
TRBD2	TRBV4-1	few	TRBJ2-7	TGCGCCAGCAGCCAATACGGGACTAGCGAGCCCAGCGAGCAGTACTTC	CASSQYGTSEPSEQYF
TRBD2	TRBV6-5	few	TRBJ2-1	TGTGCCAGCAGCGTTAGCGGGAGGGCCCATGAGCAGTTCTTC	CASSVSGRAHEQFF
-	TRBV12-3/TRBV12-4	few	TRBJ1-1	TGTGCCAGCAGGGGAGCCGCGATGAACACTGAAGCTTTCTTT	CASRGAAMNTEAFF
-	TRBV7-2	-	TRBJ2-1	TGTGCCAGCAGCTTAGTGTCTGGGACTGAGCAGTTCTTC	CASSLVSGTEQFF
-	TRBV29-1	-	TRBJ1-1	TGCAGCGTTCTAAGAGATGTCACTGAAGCTTTCTTT	CSVLRDVTEAFF
-	TRBV7-9	few	TRBJ1-1	TGTGCCACCGGAACATACAGGTTCATGAACACTGAAGCTTTCTTT	CATGTYRFMNTEAFF
TRBD1	TRBV4-1	few	TRBJ2-3	TGCGCCAGCAGTACAGGGGGGTATACAGATACGCAGTATTTT	CASSTGGYTDTQYF
-	TRBV12-3/TRBV12-4	-	TRBJ2-7	TGTGCCAGCAGTTTTGGGGGAGGACCCTACGAGCAGTACTTC	CASSFGGGPYEQYF
-	TRBV5-1	-	TRBJ2-2	TGCGCCAGCAGGCGGACTCTGAACACCGGGGAGCTGTTTTTT	CASRRTLNTGELFF